This T cell receptor (beta chain) came from a study of blood T cells in healthy people across ages. A few counts support this clonotype. What it binds is not known. The donors, all healthy, were Caucasians living in Russia, aged roughly 6 to 95. Together with a sample-barcoded 5' primer, a J-beta primer mix was included in a second PCR lasting roughly 6 to 12 cycles. From the 5' RACE reads, TCRdb called clonotypes with MiXCR, one entry per CDR3 protein. Of roughly 1.6 million distinct CDR3 sequences listed, about 31% are singletons. The germline V gene encodes CDR1 SGHRS and CDR2 YFSETQ. This CDR3 is 17 amino acids long. With V trimmed by 2 bases and J by 2 bases, 6 bases remained unmatched. Study-wide results and caveats: Per-million-T-cell TCR beta diversity fell roughly linearly with age. Correlation between TCR beta diversity and naive T cell percentage was strong.

Input material: blood. The chain couples TRBV5-1 to TRBJ2-2, with 10 bases aligning to TRBD2. The origin of this receptor is a woman in her 30s in good health. The CDR3 sequence: CASSFGLAELNTGELFF. The DNA of the CDR3 is TGCGCCAGCAGCTTCGGACTAGCGGAATTAAACACCGGGGAGCTGTTTTTT.